This T cell receptor (beta chain) was sequenced during a study of blood T cell repertoires in COVID-19. At the level of the study: From the United States, Italy and Spain came samples of acute and convalescent COVID-19. T cells, B-cell-depleted T cells, or PBMCs provided the cDNA or gDNA that served as material.

The CDR3 runs 19 residues. The V and J ends lost 6 bases and 2 bases, in that order; junction bases with no gene match: 21. Germline CDR1 and CDR2: LNHDA and SQIVND (reference sequence). As originally analysed: Amplification of reference gene primers provided the estimated nucleated cell counts. This table comes from immunoSEQ multiplex PCR, and its TCRdb copy is limited to in-frame clones, with some not included. The V and J calls and clone size are taken from that table; D and trimming were inferred from the DNA. The data show around 270,000 clones, with about 89% seen just once and roughly 4.8% held by the top ten.

The chain employs TRBV19 and TRBJ1-1; 7 bases map to TRBD1. The sequencing input was peripheral blood. This sequence was found in a man aged 35 to 55 with acute or convalescent COVID-19. In nucleotides, the CDR3 is TGTGCCAGTAGGCCCCTCCGGACAGGTTCCCGTGGTGCAAACACTGAAGCTTTCTTT. As protein: CASRPLRTGSRGANTEAFF.